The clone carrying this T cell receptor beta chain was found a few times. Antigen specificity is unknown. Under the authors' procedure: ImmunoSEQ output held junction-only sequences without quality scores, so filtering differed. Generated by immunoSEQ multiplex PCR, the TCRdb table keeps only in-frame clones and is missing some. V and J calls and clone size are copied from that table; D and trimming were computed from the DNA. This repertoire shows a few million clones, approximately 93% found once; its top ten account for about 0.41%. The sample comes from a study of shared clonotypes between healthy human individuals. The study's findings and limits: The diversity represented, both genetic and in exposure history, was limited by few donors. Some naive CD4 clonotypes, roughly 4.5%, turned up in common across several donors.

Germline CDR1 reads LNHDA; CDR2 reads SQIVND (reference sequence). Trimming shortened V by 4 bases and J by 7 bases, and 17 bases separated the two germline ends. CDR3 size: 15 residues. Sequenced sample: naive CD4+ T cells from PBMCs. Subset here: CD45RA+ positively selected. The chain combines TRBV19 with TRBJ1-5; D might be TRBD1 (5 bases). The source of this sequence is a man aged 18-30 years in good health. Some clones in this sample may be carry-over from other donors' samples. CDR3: CASSNTMAGSQPQHF. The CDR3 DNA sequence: TGTGCCAGTAGTAATACCATGGCAGGGAGCCAGCCCCAGCATTTT.